This T cell receptor beta chain originates from a study of cytomegalovirus exposure and HLA in healthy donors. The wider study: Later, an analysis reported that the 120 or so validation repertoires had used the same platform as the approximately 720 first-cohort repertoires.

General observations from the study: The study recorded 164 TCR beta chains that were cytomegalovirus-associated.

The V and J ends lost 5 bases and 10 bases respectively, with 14 bases between them. Germline CDR1 and CDR2: SGHAT and FQNNGV. The CDR3 is 12 amino acids. Note on this clone: The antigen remains unidentified.

Clones were sequenced by immunoSEQ multiplex PCR, and TCRdb holds only the in-frame ones, with some missing. Seen here are around 300,000 clones, 80% to 90% observed once, and the top ten hold around 1%. This receptor was taken from a woman aged 18-30 years in good health and CMV-seronegative. The material sequenced was PBMCs. The V and J genes are TRBV11-2 and TRBJ1-1, with D hard to call. The CDR3 nucleotides read TGTGCCAGCAGCGCGGAGGGCTTCAGAGCTTTCTTT. It is translated as CASSAEGFRAFF.